The clone carrying this T cell receptor beta chain was picked up many times. Unique molecular identifiers were incorporated when the TCRbeta library was constructed. Each CDR3 protein gets one entry after TCRdb re-called the PCR reads with MiXCR. This sample has 200,000 to 300,000 distinct CDR3 sequences, with approximately 12% found just once. This sample stems from a study of T-cell reconstitution after alpha-beta-depleted transplantation in children. Sequenced here: PBMCs from the stem cell graft donor, sampled from the stem cell graft. The sequence was collected from a human donor who donated a stem cell graft to a child with acute lymphoblastic leukemia.

CDR3 nucleotides: TGTGCCAGCGGCGCGGGAGGGATCTACGAGCAGTACTTC. Protein sequence: CASGAGGIYEQYF. The rearrangement uses TRBV12-3 or TRBV12-4 and TRBJ2-7; 9 nucleotides line up with TRBD2. The ends lost 8 bases at V and 3 bases at J; junction bases unmatched: 5. This CDR3 contains 13 residues.